The next 29 T cell receptor beta chains were all read from a single sample in a study of CD8 T cells in Susac syndrome (dated by TCRdb to between 2018 and 2020). Libraries were made using the immunoSEQ multiplex PCR assay. RNA was extracted using the RNeasy kit, and roughly 0.5 to 1 microgram was reverse transcribed with random hexamers. TCRdb reprocessing: public reads trimmed at Q25 with fastp, clones called with MiXCR, in-frame beta chains kept. Rows with one shared CDR3 protein collapse into an entry with the most common genes and DNA. The sample includes about 140,000 distinct CDR3 sequences, with roughly 94% observed a single time. The top ten clones comprise 0.14% of the sample. The specimen was CD4+ T cells from PBMCs. These receptors all stem from a human donor with Susac syndrome.

V is TRBV24-1 and J is TRBJ1-2; no reliable D call. This CDR3 contains 14 residues. V was shortened by 0 bases and J by 4 bases, with 8 bases between the two germline ends. The germline V gene has CDR1 KGHDR and CDR2 SFDVKD. The CDR3 loop reads CATSDLSRTYGYTF. The CDR3 DNA is TGTGCCACCAGTGATTTGTCGCGGACCTATGGCTACACCTTC.

V gene TRBV30 combines with J gene TRBJ1-1; a possible D gene is TRBD1 (6 bases). Trimming removed 4 bases from V and 8 bases from J, with 14 bases in between. Germline CDR1 GTSNPN, CDR2 SVGIG (reference sequence). This CDR3 has 12 residues. The chain's CDR3 is CAWNPSGQEAFF. The CDR3 coding sequence is TGTGCCTGGAACCCGAGTGGACAGGAAGCTTTCTTT.

The rearrangement links TRBV6-6 to TRBJ2-1, with 7 bases matching TRBD1. Germline loops: CDR1 MNHNY, CDR2 SVGAGI (reference sequence). The CDR3 has 14 amino acids. J was trimmed by 5 bases and V by 5 bases; bases with no gene match: 6. CDR3 DNA sequence: TGTGCCAGCAGTAAACGGGACAGCCACAATGAGCAGTTCTTC. This gives the protein CASSKRDSHNEQFF.

This clonotype was picked up one time. The chain uses TRBV5-6 and TRBJ2-7; a weak D match, TRBD2 (6 bases). The V gene's germline CDR1 is SGHDT and CDR2 YYEEEE. CDR3 size: 17 residues. The V gene lost 1 base and the J gene lost 5 bases, with 22 bases spanning the gap. The CDR3 DNA sequence: TGTGCCAGCAGCTTGCCGGGAAGGTGGCTAGCGTTCCACGAGCAGTACTTC. It encodes CASSLPGRWLAFHEQYF.

The CDR3 DNA reads TGCAGTGCTTTGGGACAGGGGGCATTCTATGGCTACACCTTC. Translating it yields CSALGQGAFYGYTF. The V call is TRBV20-1, the J call TRBJ1-2; 12 bases align to TRBD1. CDR3 length: 14 residues. V gave up 5 bases and J gave up 4 bases; unmatched junction bases: 5. Germline CDR1 DFQATT, CDR2 SNEGSKA (reference sequence).

The chain couples TRBV5-1 to TRBJ2-5; possibly TRBD2 for D (6 bases). This CDR3 is built from 14 residues. V was pared by 0 bases and J by 5 bases, with 11 bases between. CDR1 is SGHRS, CDR2 YFSETQ, per germline. The DNA of the CDR3 is TGCGCCAGCAGCTTGGGACGGGAGAGGGAGACCCAGTACTTC. Translation gives CASSLGRERETQYF.

V is TRBV13 and J is TRBJ2-1, with D hard to call. The CDR3 has 15 residues. Looked up from germline, CDR1 is PRHDT and CDR2 is FYEKMQ (reference sequence). Between the trimmed V and J ends, which lost 1 base and 8 bases, there was a span of 15 bases. The CDR3 nucleotides are TGTGCCAGCAGCTTAGTTATTAAGAGGTCCGATGAGCAGTTCTTC. Its protein product is CASSLVIKRSDEQFF.

The V gene is TRBV19, the J gene TRBJ2-1; no clear D. The ends were cut back, 6 bases at V and 0 bases at J, with 9 bases in the middle. CDR1 LNHDA and CDR2 SQIVND come from the germline V gene (reference sequence). There are 14 residues in the CDR3. The CDR3 region has the DNA TGTGCCAGTAGACCGACGAGCTCCTACAATGAGCAGTTCTTC. It encodes CASRPTSSYNEQFF.

V gene TRBV15 combines with J gene TRBJ1-5; maybe TRBD1 (5 bases). The V gene's germline CDR1 is LNHNV and CDR2 YYDKDF (reference sequence). The CDR3 length is 15 residues. V dropped 0 bases and J dropped 6 bases, with 12 bases sitting between them. The CDR3 here is CATSRDPGRRQPQHF. The CDR3 DNA follows: TGTGCCACCAGCAGAGATCCAGGGAGGCGTCAGCCCCAGCATTTT.

The DNA of the CDR3 is TGTGCCAGTTCCGCTAGCGGTATCGTAGAGCAGTTCTTC. Protein: CASSASGIVEQFF. V is TRBV3-1 and J is TRBJ2-1, with TRBD2 matching over 7 bases. This CDR3 comprises 13 residues. In germline, CDR1 is LGHDT, CDR2 YNNKEL (reference sequence). The V gene end was trimmed by 9 bases and the J gene end by 10 bases; junction bases not matched to a gene: 12.

This clonotype came up once. This chain connects TRBV25-1 to TRBJ1-5, with D possibly matching TRBD1 (5 bases). V lost 4 bases to trimming and J lost 1 base, with 14 bases between them. This CDR3 has 16 amino acids. From germline, CDR1 is MGHDK and CDR2 SYGVNS. CDR3 bases: TGTGCCAGCAGTGGTGACCGGGACGGAAGCAATCAGCCCCAGCATTTT. It specifies CASSGDRDGSNQPQHF.

This chain links TRBV18 with TRBJ1-1; the match to TRBD1 covers 7 bases. The V gene's germline CDR1 is KGHSH and CDR2 LQKENI. V shed 3 bases, J shed 7 bases, and the junction held 5 bases outside the gene matches. The CDR3 covers 13 residues. The CDR3 protein is CASSPQQGSEAFF. DNA of the CDR3: TGTGCCAGCTCACCCCAACAGGGGAGTGAAGCTTTCTTT.

The chain carries TRBV13 and TRBJ2-1; TRBD2 is a possible D gene (6 bases). CDR1 PRHDT and CDR2 FYEKMQ come from the germline V gene (reference sequence). This CDR3 has 17 amino acids. Trimming cost V 0 bases and J 5 bases, with 17 bases left between them. Here the CDR3 DNA reads TGTGCCAGCAGCTTAGGCTATAGGAGGGCCGATCACAATGAGCAGTTCTTC. Translated: CASSLGYRRADHNEQFF.

This rearrangement joins TRBV5-1 to TRBJ2-5; possibly TRBD1 or TRBD2 for D (5 bases each). Trimming removed 4 bases at V and 4 bases at J, with 17 bases between. Germline V gives CDR1 SGHRS, CDR2 YFSETQ. The CDR3 runs 15 residues. The CDR3 sequence is CASSNPTGDGETQYF. CDR3 DNA sequence: TGCGCCAGCAGCAACCCCACCGGGGACGGAGAGACCCAGTACTTC.

The J gene is TRBJ1-1, the V gene TRBV2; a possible D gene is TRBD1 (6 bases). Trimming removed 5 bases from V and 0 bases from J, with 10 bases in between. Germline lookup yields CDR1 SNHLY and CDR2 FYNNEI. The CDR3 length is 14 residues. In DNA, the CDR3 is TGTGCCAGCAGTAGGGGACACGTGAACACTGAAGCTTTCTTT. It encodes CASSRGHVNTEAFF.

This chain links TRBV12-5 with TRBJ2-7; no clear D. V was trimmed by 4 bases and J by 7 bases, leaving 8 bases between them. The CDR3 loop spans 11 amino acids. CDR1 and CDR2 from the germline V gene are LGHNT and FRNRAP. The CDR3 here is CASGWATEQYF. For the CDR3, the DNA is TGTGCTAGTGGTTGGGCTACGGAGCAGTACTTC.

This chain joins TRBV18 and TRBJ2-4; 7 nucleotides agree with TRBD2. The CDR3 loop spans 17 amino acids. Germline V CDR1 and CDR2: KGHSH, LQKENI. Trimming cost V 6 bases and J 0 bases; bases outside gene matches: 11. DNA for the CDR3: TGTGCCAGCTCTCCGACAATAGCGGGCTCAGCCAAAAACATTCAGTACTTC. Amino acid sequence: CASSPTIAGSAKNIQYF.

The chain is built from TRBV11-2 and TRBJ1-3, with no clear D. V dropped 3 bases and J dropped 4 bases, with 13 bases sitting between them. The CDR3 has 15 amino acids. The germline gives CDR1 SGHAT, CDR2 FQNNGV. The CDR3 DNA reads as TGTGCCAGCAGCTTGTCCGACCTTGCCGGAAACACCATATATTTT. Amino acids: CASSLSDLAGNTIYF.

This sequence joins TRBV25-1 and TRBJ1-3; unclear D gene. Germline CDR1 MGHDK, CDR2 SYGVNS. The CDR3 contains 13 residues. V gave up 9 bases and J gave up 0 bases, with 9 bases separating them. CDR3 protein: CARINSSGNTIYF. The CDR3 nucleotides read TGTGCCAGAATAAATAGCTCTGGAAACACCATATATTTT.

The chain uses TRBV19 and TRBJ2-5, with D possibly called TRBD1 or TRBD2 (5 bases each). Germline CDR1 and CDR2: LNHDA and SQIVND (reference sequence). V lost 3 bases and J 5 bases, leaving 16 bases between the germline ends. This CDR3 is 15 amino acids long. The CDR3 DNA is TGTGCCAGTAGTATCAGGGACCAAAGGAGGGAGACCCAGTACTTC. Its protein is CASSIRDQRRETQYF.

This clonotype showed up just once. The chain couples TRBV30 to TRBJ1-2; D might be TRBD1 (5 bases). Trimming shortened V by 0 bases and J by 5 bases, and 13 bases separated the two germline ends. The V gene's germline CDR1 is GTSNPN and CDR2 SVGIG (reference sequence). CDR3 length equals 14 residues. DNA for the CDR3: TGTGCCTGGAGTGTAATTAGGGGTCAATATGGCTACACCTTC. Its protein product is CAWSVIRGQYGYTF.

The chain links TRBV29-1 to TRBJ2-7; 11 bases agree with TRBD2. The V gene end was trimmed by 7 bases and the J gene end by 4 bases; junction bases not matched to a gene: 9. Germline CDR1 is SQVTM and CDR2 is ANQGSEA. The CDR3 contains 14 residues. This CDR3 reads CSASPGLAEYEQYF. CDR3 nucleotide sequence: TGCAGCGCATCACCGGGACTAGCGGAGTACGAGCAGTACTTC.

The rearrangement joins TRBV20-1 to TRBJ1-4; weak D call: TRBD1 (5 bases). The V and J ends lost 0 bases and 1 base respectively, with 15 bases between them. Germline CDR1 is DFQATT and CDR2 is SNEGSKA (reference sequence). The CDR3 has 17 residues. CDR3 sequence (DNA): TGCAGTGCTAGAGATCGTAGTCGGGGGATAACTAATGAAAAACTGTTTTTT. Translation gives CSARDRSRGITNEKLFF.

This CDR3 is CSATGGAKNIQYF. The CDR3 DNA reads as TGCAGTGCTACAGGGGGAGCCAAAAACATTCAGTACTTC. The chain employs TRBV20-1 and TRBJ2-4; 7 bases align to TRBD1. This CDR3 is built from 13 residues. Germline CDR1 DFQATT, CDR2 SNEGSKA (reference sequence). Trimming removed 4 bases from V and 0 bases from J; junction bases left unmatched: 0.

This clonotype was picked up one time. At one boundary the junction diverges from the germline segment, which might be a read error. V is TRBV30 and J is TRBJ2-7, with 10 positions matching TRBD2. Germline V CDR1 and CDR2: GTSNPN, SVGIG (reference sequence). The CDR3 runs 13 residues. CDR3 sequence reads: CAGSGGEAYEQYF. The DNA for the CDR3 is TGTGCCGGGAGCGGGGGGGAAGCCTACGAGCAGTACTTC.

This clonotype showed up just a few times. This sequence joins TRBV3-1 and TRBJ2-7; 8 bases agree with TRBD2. J gave up 4 bases and V 6 bases, and 5 bases lay outside the gene matches. This CDR3 is built from 13 residues. The germline V gene has CDR1 LGHDT and CDR2 YNNKEL (reference sequence). CDR3 sequence: CASSPLAGYEQYF. The CDR3 nucleotides read TGTGCCAGCAGTCCTTTAGCGGGATACGAGCAGTACTTC.

This clonotype was detected a few times. The chain carries TRBV30 and TRBJ1-2, with D possibly TRBD1 on 5 matching bases. V shed 2 bases and J shed 2 bases, with 9 bases lying between them. The germline V gene encodes CDR1 GTSNPN and CDR2 SVGIG (reference sequence). This CDR3 contains 13 residues. DNA for the CDR3: TGTGCCTGGAGTCCCGACAGCAACTATGGCTACACCTTC. Residues: CAWSPDSNYGYTF.

The chain carries TRBV28 and TRBJ2-7; TRBD1 might be the D (6 bases). The CDR3 is 14 residues long. Germline V gene sequence: CDR1 MDHEN, CDR2 SYDVKM. V lost 4 bases to trimming and J lost 2 bases, with 12 bases between them. CDR3 sequence reads: CASSSTGQTYEQYF. The CDR3 coding sequence is TGTGCCAGCAGTTCCACGGGACAAACCTACGAGCAGTACTTC.

The rearrangement uses TRBV28 and TRBJ2-1; TRBD1 agrees at 8 bases. CDR1 is MDHEN, CDR2 SYDVKM, per germline. The CDR3 covers 15 residues. The ends lost 6 bases at V and 5 bases at J; junction bases unmatched: 9. Written as DNA, the CDR3 is TGTGCCAGCAGCCCTGACAGGGGTCTCCACAATGAGCAGTTCTTC. Translating gives CASSPDRGLHNEQFF.